These T cell receptor beta chains were read from a single sample in a study of T cell changes during pregnancy in multiple sclerosis. The method was immunoSEQ multiplex PCR; TCRdb's version includes in-frame clones alone and lacks a portion of them. The sample shows roughly 49,000 clones, 90% to 95% of them seen only once. This specimen was peripheral blood, taken after pregnancy. The receptors were gathered from a female donor with multiple sclerosis, enrolled in a pregnancy study. The CDR3 runs from the conserved cysteine through the conserved F or W. D genes are given only for firm matches. Part of the rows lack a size; the others show once, few, many or a class for expanded clones.

abundance: .
j_gene: TRBJ2-7
len: 16
v_gene: TRBV6-5
d_gene: .
CDR3aa: CASSYSPSPSIYEQYF
CDR3nt: TGTGCCAGCAGTTACTCACCATCCCCTAGCATTTACGAGCAGTACTTC

abundance: .
j_gene: TRBJ1-2
len: 15
v_gene: TRBV25-1
d_gene: TRBD1
CDR3aa: CASSPPGQGGYGYTF
CDR3nt: TGTGCCAGCAGTCCACCGGGACAGGGGGGGTATGGCTACACCTTC

abundance: .
j_gene: TRBJ2-7
len: 15
v_gene: TRBV30
d_gene: TRBD1
CDR3aa: CAWGVRDRGFYEQYF
CDR3nt: TGTGCCTGGGGGGTACGGGACAGGGGTTTCTACGAGCAGTACTTC

abundance: .
j_gene: TRBJ2-3
len: 15
v_gene: TRBV7-6
d_gene: .
CDR3aa: CASSLVVAGTDTQYF
CDR3nt: TGTGCCAGCAGCTTAGTGGTTGCCGGTACAGATACGCAGTATTTT

abundance: .
j_gene: TRBJ2-6
len: 20
v_gene: TRBV4-3
d_gene: TRBD1
CDR3aa: CASSRWGPTGFTSGANVLTF
CDR3nt: TGCGCCAGCAGCCGATGGGGGCCGACAGGGTTTACATCTGGGGCCAACGTCCTGACTTTC

abundance: .
j_gene: TRBJ1-2
len: 15
v_gene: TRBV5-4
d_gene: .
CDR3aa: CASSLQATANYGYTF
CDR3nt: TGTGCCAGCAGCTTACAGGCAACCGCTAACTATGGCTACACCTTC

abundance: .
j_gene: TRBJ2-5
len: 17
v_gene: TRBV10-3
d_gene: TRBD2
CDR3aa: CAISESSGGASAGTQYF
CDR3nt: TGTGCCATCAGTGAGTCTAGCGGGGGGGCCTCCGCCGGGACCCAGTACTTC

abundance: .
j_gene: TRBJ1-2
len: 14
v_gene: TRBV30
d_gene: .
CDR3aa: CAWKWGRGMDGYTF
CDR3nt: TGTGCCTGGAAGTGGGGGAGGGGAATGGATGGCTACACCTTC

abundance: .
j_gene: TRBJ1-1
len: 14
v_gene: TRBV7-2
d_gene: TRBD1
CDR3aa: CASSRQGRNTEAFF
CDR3nt: TGTGCCAGCAGCCGACAGGGTAGGAACACTGAAGCTTTCTTT

abundance: .
j_gene: TRBJ1-5
len: 15
v_gene: TRBV2
d_gene: .
CDR3aa: CASSEATGDASPQHF
CDR3nt: TGTGCCAGCAGTGAAGCGACGGGGGATGCTTCGCCCCAGCATTTT

abundance: .
j_gene: TRBJ2-7
len: 14
v_gene: TRBV6-1
d_gene: .
CDR3aa: CASSGGGLAGEQYF
CDR3nt: TGTGCCAGCAGTGGGGGAGGACTGGCCGGCGAGCAGTACTTC

abundance: .
j_gene: TRBJ2-3
len: 14
v_gene: TRBV7-9
d_gene: .
CDR3aa: CASSLVIGTDTQYF
CDR3nt: TGTGCCAGCAGCTTAGTTATAGGCACAGATACGCAGTATTTT

abundance: .
j_gene: TRBJ2-7
len: 15
v_gene: TRBV6-6
d_gene: TRBD2
CDR3aa: CASSLYLAGSYEQYF
CDR3nt: TGTGCCAGCAGCCTATACCTAGCGGGGTCCTACGAGCAGTACTTC

abundance: .
j_gene: TRBJ2-1
len: 12
v_gene: TRBV6-6
d_gene: TRBD2
CDR3aa: CASSYRLAEQFF
CDR3nt: TGTGCCAGCAGTTACAGACTAGCGGAGCAGTTCTTC

abundance: .
j_gene: TRBJ1-2
len: 13
v_gene: TRBV14
d_gene: TRBD1
CDR3aa: CASSPQGALGYTF
CDR3nt: TGTGCCAGCAGCCCTCAGGGGGCGTTGGGCTACACCTTC

abundance: .
j_gene: TRBJ1-1
len: 11
v_gene: TRBV6-6
d_gene: .
CDR3aa: CASSESGEAFF
CDR3nt: TGTGCCAGCAGTGAATCAGGGGAAGCTTTCTTT

abundance: .
j_gene: TRBJ2-1
len: 17
v_gene: TRBV4-2
d_gene: TRBD2
CDR3aa: CASSQDRDSGVYNEQFF
CDR3nt: TGTGCCAGCAGCCAAGATCGTGATAGCGGGGTGTACAATGAGCAGTTCTTC

abundance: .
j_gene: TRBJ1-1
len: 16
v_gene: TRBV4-1
d_gene: .
CDR3aa: CASSPPGVGLNTEAFF
CDR3nt: TGCGCCAGCAGCCCTCCGGGGGTTGGGTTGAACACTGAAGCTTTCTTT

abundance: .
j_gene: TRBJ1-1
len: 12
v_gene: TRBV15
d_gene: .
CDR3aa: CATSRDRSEAFF
CDR3nt: TGTGCCACCAGCAGAGATCGGAGTGAAGCTTTCTTT

abundance: .
j_gene: TRBJ1-4
len: 13
v_gene: TRBV6-5
d_gene: .
CDR3aa: CASTRARREKLFF
CDR3nt: TGTGCCAGCACCAGGGCCCGCAGGGAAAAACTGTTTTTT

abundance: .
j_gene: TRBJ2-3
len: 14
v_gene: TRBV9
d_gene: .
CDR3aa: CASSVRDYTDTQYF
CDR3nt: TGTGCCAGCAGCGTAAGAGACTACACAGATACGCAGTATTTT

abundance: .
j_gene: TRBJ2-2
len: 16
v_gene: TRBV2
d_gene: TRBD2
CDR3aa: CASKTSGGYHTGELFF
CDR3nt: TGTGCCAGCAAGACTAGCGGGGGATACCACACCGGGGAGCTGTTTTTT

abundance: .
j_gene: TRBJ2-7
len: 12
v_gene: TRBV7-6
d_gene: .
CDR3aa: CASSLGAGRRDF
CDR3nt: TGTGCCAGCAGCTTAGGGGCAGGAAGAAGAGACTTC

abundance: once
j_gene: TRBJ2-3
len: 15
v_gene: TRBV5-4
d_gene: TRBD2
CDR3aa: CASSPGLAGGPTQYF
CDR3nt: TGTGCCAGCAGCCCGGGACTAGCGGGGGGGCCTACGCAGTATTTT

abundance: .
j_gene: TRBJ1-1
len: 14
v_gene: TRBV2
d_gene: .
CDR3aa: CASRSRVLNTEAFF
CDR3nt: TGTGCCAGCAGGAGCAGGGTCTTGAATACTGAAGCTTTCTTT

abundance: .
j_gene: TRBJ1-6
len: 15
v_gene: TRBV7-2
d_gene: TRBD1
CDR3aa: CASSSDRGPDSPLHF
CDR3nt: TGTGCCAGCAGTTCCGACAGGGGGCCGGATTCACCCCTCCACTTT

abundance: few
j_gene: TRBJ1-5
len: 14
v_gene: TRBV7-2
d_gene: TRBD1
CDR3aa: CASKGQGKTQPQHF
CDR3nt: TGTGCCAGCAAAGGACAGGGGAAGACTCAGCCCCAGCATTTT

abundance: .
j_gene: TRBJ1-2
len: 14
v_gene: TRBV2
d_gene: .
CDR3aa: CASSEHGINYGYTF
CDR3nt: TGTGCCAGCAGTGAACACGGTATCAACTATGGCTACACCTTC

abundance: .
j_gene: TRBJ2-1
len: 14
v_gene: TRBV6-4
d_gene: TRBD2
CDR3aa: CASSLAGEYNEQFF
CDR3nt: TGTGCCAGCAGCCTAGCGGGGGAGTACAATGAGCAGTTCTTC

abundance: .
j_gene: TRBJ2-2
len: 16
v_gene: TRBV14
d_gene: TRBD2
CDR3aa: CASSPSAGGRTGELFF
CDR3nt: TGTGCCAGCAGCCCGTCAGCGGGGGGGCGAACCGGGGAGCTGTTTTTT

abundance: .
j_gene: TRBJ1-5
len: 15
v_gene: TRBV5-4
d_gene: .
CDR3aa: CASSFGPVRGQPQHF
CDR3nt: TGTGCCAGCAGCTTCGGGCCGGTACGAGGGCAGCCCCAGCATTTT

abundance: .
j_gene: TRBJ1-3
len: 17
v_gene: TRBV11-2
d_gene: TRBD1
CDR3aa: CASSFGGQGARGNTIYF
CDR3nt: TGTGCCAGCAGCTTTGGGGGACAGGGGGCGCGGGGAAACACCATATATTTT

abundance: .
j_gene: TRBJ1-2
len: 16
v_gene: TRBV7-9
d_gene: .
CDR3aa: CASSPPGQTLTPSYTF
CDR3nt: TGTGCCAGCAGCCCCCCTGGGCAGACCCTAACTCCGAGCTACACCTTC

abundance: .
j_gene: TRBJ2-2
len: 12
v_gene: TRBV6-5
d_gene: .
CDR3aa: CASRIPAGELFF
CDR3nt: TGTGCCAGCAGAATCCCAGCCGGGGAGCTGTTTTTT

abundance: few
j_gene: TRBJ1-1
len: 15
v_gene: TRBV12-5
d_gene: TRBD1
CDR3aa: CASGWGQGLNTEAFF
CDR3nt: TGTGCTAGTGGTTGGGGACAGGGACTGAACACTGAAGCTTTCTTT

abundance: .
j_gene: TRBJ2-4
len: 14
v_gene: TRBV19
d_gene: .
CDR3aa: CASTSNRGYVIQYF
CDR3nt: TGTGCCAGTACCTCGAACCGGGGTTATGTCATTCAGTACTTC

abundance: .
j_gene: TRBJ1-5
len: 15
v_gene: TRBV2
d_gene: TRBD1
CDR3aa: CASNALTGGGEPQHF
CDR3nt: TGTGCCAGCAACGCCCTGACAGGGGGCGGGGAGCCCCAGCATTTT

abundance: .
j_gene: TRBJ2-7
len: 15
v_gene: TRBV6-5
d_gene: TRBD2
CDR3aa: CASSYRLAERYEQYF
CDR3nt: TGTGCCAGCAGTTACCGACTAGCTGAGAGATACGAGCAGTACTTC

abundance: .
j_gene: TRBJ2-3
len: 11
v_gene: TRBV19
d_gene: .
CDR3aa: CASGAADTQYF
CDR3nt: TGTGCCAGTGGAGCTGCAGATACGCAGTATTTT

abundance: .
j_gene: TRBJ2-3
len: 15
v_gene: TRBV7-3
d_gene: TRBD2
CDR3aa: CASSLLAGTTDTQYF
CDR3nt: TGTGCCAGCAGCTTACTAGCGGGGACAACAGATACGCAGTATTTT

abundance: .
j_gene: TRBJ1-6
len: 15
v_gene: TRBV28
d_gene: TRBD1
CDR3aa: CASGDRDGYNSPLHF
CDR3nt: TGTGCCAGCGGGGACAGGGACGGCTATAATTCACCCCTCCACTTT

abundance: .
j_gene: TRBJ1-1
len: 14
v_gene: TRBV27
d_gene: .
CDR3aa: CASSWDMTNTEAFF
CDR3nt: TGTGCCAGCAGTTGGGACATGACGAACACTGAAGCTTTCTTT

abundance: few
j_gene: TRBJ1-5
len: 14
v_gene: TRBV7-2
d_gene: .
CDR3aa: CASSRDYSNQPQHF
CDR3nt: TGTGCCAGCAGCAGGGACTATAGCAATCAGCCCCAGCATTTT

abundance: .
j_gene: TRBJ2-1
len: 13
v_gene: TRBV6-4
d_gene: .
CDR3aa: CASSFLSYNEQFF
CDR3nt: TGTGCCAGCAGTTTCCTCTCCTACAATGAGCAGTTCTTC

abundance: .
j_gene: TRBJ2-3
len: 15
v_gene: TRBV2
d_gene: TRBD2
CDR3aa: CASNLAGGRPDTQYF
CDR3nt: TGTGCCAGCAATCTCGCGGGGGGGAGGCCAGATACGCAGTATTTT

abundance: once
j_gene: TRBJ2-3
len: 13
v_gene: TRBV7-3
d_gene: .
CDR3aa: CASSISRGAPQYF
CDR3nt: TGTGCCAGCAGCATAAGTCGGGGTGCGCCGCAGTATTTT

abundance: .
j_gene: TRBJ2-1
len: 14
v_gene: TRBV7-2
d_gene: .
CDR3aa: CASSLAQAVNEQFF
CDR3nt: TGTGCCAGCAGCTTAGCGCAGGCCGTCAATGAGCAGTTCTTC

abundance: .
j_gene: TRBJ1-2
len: 15
v_gene: TRBV19
d_gene: TRBD1
CDR3aa: CASSTWTGIDYGYTF
CDR3nt: TGTGCCAGTAGTACATGGACAGGGATCGACTATGGCTACACCTTC

abundance: .
j_gene: TRBJ1-2
len: 13
v_gene: TRBV12-5
d_gene: .
CDR3aa: CASGLAGTSGYTF
CDR3nt: TGTGCTAGTGGTTTGGCGGGAACTAGTGGCTACACCTTC

abundance: .
j_gene: TRBJ2-1
len: 14
v_gene: TRBV6-1
d_gene: TRBD1
CDR3aa: CASSRTGDYNEQFF
CDR3nt: TGTGCCAGCAGCCGGACAGGGGATTACAATGAGCAGTTCTTC

abundance: .
j_gene: TRBJ2-7
len: 12
v_gene: TRBV5-4
d_gene: .
CDR3aa: CASSQQGYEQYF
CDR3nt: TGTGCCAGCAGCCAACAGGGATACGAGCAGTACTTC

abundance: .
j_gene: TRBJ2-7
len: 15
v_gene: TRBV6-1
d_gene: .
CDR3aa: CASSADPTSSYEQYF
CDR3nt: TGTGCCAGCAGCGCGGATCCAACGAGCTCCTACGAGCAGTACTTC

abundance: .
j_gene: TRBJ2-7
len: 13
v_gene: TRBV7-2
d_gene: .
CDR3aa: CASSLAPGDEQYF
CDR3nt: TGTGCCAGCAGCTTAGCACCTGGAGACGAGCAGTACTTC

abundance: .
j_gene: TRBJ2-7
len: 15
v_gene: TRBV5-4
d_gene: TRBD2
CDR3aa: CASSKLAGGYREQYF
CDR3nt: TGTGCCAGCAGCAAGCTAGCGGGGGGTTACCGGGAGCAGTACTTC